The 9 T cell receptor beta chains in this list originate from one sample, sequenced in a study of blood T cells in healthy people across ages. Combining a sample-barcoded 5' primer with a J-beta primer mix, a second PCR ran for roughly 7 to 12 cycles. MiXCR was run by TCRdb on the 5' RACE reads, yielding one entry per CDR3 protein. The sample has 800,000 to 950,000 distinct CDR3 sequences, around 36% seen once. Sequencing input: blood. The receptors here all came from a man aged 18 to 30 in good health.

This CDR3 reads CASSLALAGGKYNEQFF. As DNA, the CDR3 is TGTGCCAGCAGCTTAGCACTAGCGGGGGGAAAGTACAATGAGCAGTTCTTC. The J gene is TRBJ2-1, the V gene TRBV7-9; 12 bases map to TRBD2. The V gene end was trimmed by 0 bases and the J gene end by 4 bases; junction bases not matched to a gene: 4. From germline, CDR1 is SEHNR and CDR2 FQNEAQ (reference sequence). This CDR3 has 17 amino acids.

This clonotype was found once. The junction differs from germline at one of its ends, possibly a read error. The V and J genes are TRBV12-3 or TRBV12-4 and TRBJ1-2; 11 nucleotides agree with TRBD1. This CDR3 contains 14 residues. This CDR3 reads CTSRLGQGDGGYTF. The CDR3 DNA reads TGTACCAGCAGGCTGGGACAGGGGGACGGTGGCTACACCTTC.

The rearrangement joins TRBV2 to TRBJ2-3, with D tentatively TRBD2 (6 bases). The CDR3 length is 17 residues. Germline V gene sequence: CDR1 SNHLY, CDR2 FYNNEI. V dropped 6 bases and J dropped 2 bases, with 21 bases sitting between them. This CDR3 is CASRDPGTGGSTDTQYF. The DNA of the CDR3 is TGTGCCAGCAGGGACCCAGGGACCGGGGGATCCACAGATACGCAGTATTTT.

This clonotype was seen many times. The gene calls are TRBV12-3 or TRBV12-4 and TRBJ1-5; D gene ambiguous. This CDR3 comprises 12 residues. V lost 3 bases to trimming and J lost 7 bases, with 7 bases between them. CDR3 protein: CASSFGVQPQHF. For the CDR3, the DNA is TGTGCCAGCAGTTTCGGGGTACAGCCCCAGCATTTT.

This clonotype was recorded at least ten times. This CDR3 reads CASSYEVTQETQYF. The CDR3 region has the DNA TGTGCCAGCAGTTACGAAGTGACCCAAGAGACCCAGTACTTC. The J gene is TRBJ2-5, the V gene TRBV6-6; D is unresolved. V shed 2 bases and J shed 1 base, with 8 bases lying between them. This CDR3 region has 14 residues. From germline, CDR1 is MNHNY and CDR2 SVGAGI (reference sequence).

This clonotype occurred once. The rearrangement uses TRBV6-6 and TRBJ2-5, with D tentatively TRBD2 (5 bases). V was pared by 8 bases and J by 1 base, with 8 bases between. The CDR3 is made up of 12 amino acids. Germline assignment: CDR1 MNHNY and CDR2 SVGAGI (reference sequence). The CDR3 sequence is CASGETQETQYF. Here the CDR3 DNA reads TGTGCCAGCGGGGAGACCCAAGAGACCCAGTACTTC.

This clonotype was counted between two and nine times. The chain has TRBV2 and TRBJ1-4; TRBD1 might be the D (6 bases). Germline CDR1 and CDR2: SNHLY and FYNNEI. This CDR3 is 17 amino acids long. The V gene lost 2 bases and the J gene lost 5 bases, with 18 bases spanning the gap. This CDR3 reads CASSENSMGTSNEKLFF. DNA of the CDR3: TGTGCCAGCAGTGAAAACTCTATGGGGACATCGAATGAAAAACTGTTTTTT.

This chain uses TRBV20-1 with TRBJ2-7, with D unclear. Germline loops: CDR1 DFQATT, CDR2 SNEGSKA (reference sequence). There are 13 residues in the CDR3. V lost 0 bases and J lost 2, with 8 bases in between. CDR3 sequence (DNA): TGCAGTGCTAGAGATGGCAACACCTACGAGCAGTACTTC. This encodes CSARDGNTYEQYF.

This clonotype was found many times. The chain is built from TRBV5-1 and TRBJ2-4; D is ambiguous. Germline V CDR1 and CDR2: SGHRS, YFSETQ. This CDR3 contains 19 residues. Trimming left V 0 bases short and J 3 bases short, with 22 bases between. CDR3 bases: TGCGCCAGCAGCTTGGTGCGAGGCCCGGAAATCAGGATCAAAAACATTCAGTACTTC. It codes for CASSLVRGPEIRIKNIQYF. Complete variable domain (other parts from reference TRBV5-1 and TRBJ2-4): KAGVTQTPRYLIKTRGQQVTLSCSPISGHRSVSWYQQTPGQGLQFLFEYFSETQRNKGNFPGRFSGRQFSNSRSEMNVSTLELGDSALYLCASSLVRGPEIRIKNIQYFGAGTRLSVL.